The 13 T cell receptor beta chains below come from one sample, sequenced in a study of Ad26.COV2.S vaccination and SARS-CoV-2 variants (dated by TCRdb to about 2021). According to the study, the label for this sample's treatment or condition signals: around 19 received Ad26.COV2.S at low or high dose, single or two shots; about 5 received placebo; per-sample allocation not given. For vaccine and placebo recipients, repertoires were sequenced using samples collected on day 63 after the first injection. The library relied on the immunoSEQ multiplex PCR assay. Not all clones reach the TCRdb copy of this immuneACCESS table, which keeps in-frame sequences only. Checked studies attribute under half of the gap to unresolved V genes and leave the rest unexplained. This sample is represented by around 450,000 clones; roughly 87% of them were singletons. Roughly 1.7% of the sample is held by the ten biggest clonotypes.

Material: peripheral blood, obtained in a trial of Ad26.COV2.S vaccine versus placebo. The receptor source for this set is a person aged 18-65 years who received the Ad26.COV2.S COVID-19 vaccine or a placebo.

The chain joins TRBV9 to TRBJ2-3; TRBD2 aligns across 7 bases. The J segment lost 2 bases and the V segment lost 3 bases, leaving 18 bases of the junction unmatched. Germline V gene sequence: CDR1 SGDLS, CDR2 YYNGEE. The CDR3 is 19 residues long. The CDR3 here is CASSARQNPRAGDTDTQYF. CDR3 DNA: TGTGCCAGCAGCGCCCGACAGAACCCTCGTGCGGGAGACACAGATACGCAGTATTTT.

This clone came up a few times. The V call is TRBV6-6, the J call TRBJ1-1; unclear D gene. From germline, CDR1 is MNHNY and CDR2 SVGAGI (reference sequence). V shed 5 bases and J shed 8 bases, with 15 bases lying between them. This CDR3 is built from 13 residues. The CDR3 DNA sequence: TGTGCCAGCAGTCAGGCCTTTTTGAAGGAAGCTTTCTTT. It yields the protein CASSQAFLKEAFF.

The chain joins TRBV30 to TRBJ2-7, with TRBD2 identical over 11 bases. CDR3 length: 15 amino acids. Unmatched junction bases numbered 8, after V lost 7 bases and J lost 0 bases. The germline V gene has CDR1 GTSNPN and CDR2 SVGIG (reference sequence). CDR3 residues: CAFRLAGSISYEQYF. The CDR3 DNA is TGTGCCTTTAGACTAGCGGGATCCATCTCCTACGAGCAGTACTTC.

V usage is TRBV3-1 (or the pseudogene TRBV3-2) and J usage is TRBJ1-2; D remains unclear. The ends were cut back, 7 bases at V and 4 bases at J, with 16 bases in the middle. CDR3 length: 14 residues. Germline lookup yields CDR1 LGHDT and CDR2 YNNKEL (reference sequence). Here the CDR3 reads CASTAVGGFYGYTF. Written as DNA, the CDR3 is TGTGCCAGCACCGCTGTGGGTGGGTTCTATGGCTACACCTTC.

J is TRBJ2-7 and V is TRBV18; D gene ambiguous. V lost 3 bases to trimming and J lost 7 bases, with 16 bases between them. Germline V gene sequence: CDR1 KGHSH, CDR2 LQKENI. The CDR3 length is 14 residues. CDR3 sequence: CASSPNKGLGEQYF. The CDR3 DNA reads as TGTGCCAGCTCACCCAATAAGGGTTTAGGAGAGCAGTACTTC. The full variable domain, in which reference TRBV18 and TRBJ2-7 provide the parts outside the CDR3, is NAGVMQNPRHLVRRRGQEARLRCSPMKGHSHVYWYRQLPEEGLKFMVYLQKENIIDESGMPKERFSAEFPKEGPSILRIQQVVRGDSAAYFCASSPNKGLGEQYFGPGTRLTVT.

This clone was seen only once. V usage is TRBV2 and J usage is TRBJ2-3; D call uncertain. The germline V and J ends were trimmed by 0 bases and 2 bases, with 6 bases remaining between them. CDR1 SNHLY and CDR2 FYNNEI come from the germline V gene. This CDR3 spans 14 amino acids. CDR3 in amino acids: CASSEALVTDTQYF. In nucleotides, the CDR3 is TGTGCCAGCAGTGAAGCGCTTGTCACAGATACGCAGTATTTT.

This chain uses TRBV9 with TRBJ1-1; D unclear. This CDR3 is 15 amino acids long. Trimming pared 3 bases from V and 6 bases from J, leaving 18 bases between. Germline V gives CDR1 SGDLS, CDR2 YYNGEE. The CDR3, as DNA: TGTGCCAGCAGCGCACCAAGCAAGGGCTTCCCTGAAGCTTTCTTT. Its protein product is CASSAPSKGFPEAFF. The whole variable domain, filled in from reference TRBV9 and TRBJ1-1, reads DSGVTQTPKHLITATGQRVTLRCSPRSGDLSVYWYQQSLDQGLQFLIQYYNGEERAKGNILERFSAQQFPDLHSELNLSSLELGDSALYFCASSAPSKGFPEAFFGQGTRLTVV.

The chain links TRBV6-2 or TRBV6-3 to TRBJ1-1; 8 positions agree with TRBD1. This CDR3 contains 16 residues. Germline CDR1 reads MNHEY; CDR2 reads SVGEGT. The J segment lost 5 bases and the V segment lost 4 bases, leaving 12 bases of the junction unmatched. The CDR3 spells CASSSPPPGGRTEAFF. The CDR3 DNA reads as TGTGCCAGCAGTTCGCCCCCTCCAGGGGGCCGGACTGAAGCTTTCTTT.

The V and J genes are TRBV28 and TRBJ2-1; no definite D call. V was cut by 8 bases and J by 0 bases, with 5 bases left in between. Germline CDR1 reads MDHEN; CDR2 reads SYDVKM. CDR3 size: 12 residues. For the CDR3, the DNA is TGTGCCAGCCGCTCCTCCTACAATGAGCAGTTCTTC. Translating gives CASRSSYNEQFF.

The chain joins TRBV11-2 to TRBJ1-1; D possibly corresponds to TRBD1 (6 bases). This CDR3 region has 17 residues. Germline CDR1 SGHAT, CDR2 FQNNGV. V was clipped by 0 bases and J by 1 base, with 15 bases between them. CDR3 amino acids: CASSLEGPARGNTEAFF. The CDR3 nucleotides are TGTGCCAGCAGCTTAGAGGGGCCGGCCAGGGGGAACACTGAAGCTTTCTTT.

V gene TRBV14 combines with J gene TRBJ1-1, with D possibly matching TRBD1 (5 bases). CDR1 is SGHDN, CDR2 FVKESK, per germline. Trimming took 4 bases from V and 10 from J, leaving 22 bases between them. This CDR3 region has 15 residues. The chain's CDR3 is CASSPPGTVRAGAFF. DNA of the CDR3: TGTGCCAGCAGCCCCCCCGGGACTGTCCGGGCTGGAGCTTTCTTT. The full variable domain, its missing parts supplied by reference TRBV14 and TRBJ1-1, is EAGVTQFPSHSVIEKGQTVTLRCDPISGHDNLYWYRRVMGKEIKFLLHFVKESKQDESGMPNNRFLAERTGGTYSTLKVQPAELEDSGVYFCASSPPGTVRAGAFFGQGTRLTVV.

Turning to this clone: This specimen includes other DNA sequences encoding the same CDR3. The CDR3 DNA is TGTGCCAGCAGTTTAGGGTACGAGCAGTACTTC. Its protein is CASSLGYEQYF. The rearrangement joins TRBV27 to TRBJ2-7, with unresolved D. Per germline, CDR1 MNHEY and CDR2 SMNVEV (reference sequence). The CDR3 length is 11 residues. V gave up 2 bases and J gave up 4 bases, with 3 bases separating them.

This chain uses TRBV4-3 with TRBJ1-4, with D possibly being TRBD1 (5 bases). The V gene's germline CDR1 is LGHNA and CDR2 YSLEER. This CDR3 spans 15 amino acids. The V and J ends lost 4 bases and 7 bases respectively, with 16 bases between them. This chain's CDR3 is CASSPRGATLEKLFF. Here the CDR3 DNA reads TGCGCCAGCAGCCCTCGAGGGGCCACTCTTGAAAAACTGTTTTTT.